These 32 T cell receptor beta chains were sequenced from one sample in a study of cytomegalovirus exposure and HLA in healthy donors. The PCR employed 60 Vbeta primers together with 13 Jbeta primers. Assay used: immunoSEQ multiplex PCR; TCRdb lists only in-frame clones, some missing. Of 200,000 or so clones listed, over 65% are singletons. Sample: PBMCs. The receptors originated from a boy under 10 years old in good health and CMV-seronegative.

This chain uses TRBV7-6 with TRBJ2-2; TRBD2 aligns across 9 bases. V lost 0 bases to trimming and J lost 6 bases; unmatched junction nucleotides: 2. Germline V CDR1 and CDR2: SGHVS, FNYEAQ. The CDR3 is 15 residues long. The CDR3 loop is CASSLASGGPGELFF. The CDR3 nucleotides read TGTGCCAGCAGCTTAGCCAGCGGGGGGCCCGGGGAGCTGTTTTTT.

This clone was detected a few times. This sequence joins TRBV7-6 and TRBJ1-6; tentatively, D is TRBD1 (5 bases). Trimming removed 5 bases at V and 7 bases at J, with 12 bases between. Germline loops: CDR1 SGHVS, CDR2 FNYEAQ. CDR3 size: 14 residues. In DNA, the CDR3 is TGTGCCAGCAGCCCCAGACAGAAGAATTCACCCCTCCACTTT. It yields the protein CASSPRQKNSPLHF.

As DNA, the CDR3 is TGTGCCAGCTCTCCCGACCGAGGTCAGCCCCAGCATTTT. It yields the protein CASSPDRGQPQHF. The chain recombines TRBV18 with TRBJ1-5; D unresolved. V lost 6 bases to trimming and J lost 6 bases, with 12 bases between them. The CDR3 is made up of 13 amino acids. Germline loops: CDR1 KGHSH, CDR2 LQKENI.

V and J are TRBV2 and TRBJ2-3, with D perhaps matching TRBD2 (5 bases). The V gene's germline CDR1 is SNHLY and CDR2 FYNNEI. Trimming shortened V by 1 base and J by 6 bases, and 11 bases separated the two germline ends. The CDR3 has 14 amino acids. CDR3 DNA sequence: TGTGCCAGCAGTGAAGGGACTGGTTTGGATACGCAGTATTTT. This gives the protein CASSEGTGLDTQYF.

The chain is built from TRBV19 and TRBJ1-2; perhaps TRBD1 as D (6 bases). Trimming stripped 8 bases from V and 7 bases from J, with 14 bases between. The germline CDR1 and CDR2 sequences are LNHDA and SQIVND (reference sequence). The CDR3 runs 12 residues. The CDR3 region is CASAGAHGGYTF. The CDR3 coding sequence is TGTGCCAGTGCAGGGGCCCATGGTGGCTACACCTTC.

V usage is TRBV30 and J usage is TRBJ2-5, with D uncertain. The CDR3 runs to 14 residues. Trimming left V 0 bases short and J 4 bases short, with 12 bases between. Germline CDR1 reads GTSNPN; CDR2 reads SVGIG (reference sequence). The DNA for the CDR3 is TGTGCCTGGAGTGTTACTTCCTTTCGAGAGACCCAGTACTTC. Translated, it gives CAWSVTSFRETQYF.

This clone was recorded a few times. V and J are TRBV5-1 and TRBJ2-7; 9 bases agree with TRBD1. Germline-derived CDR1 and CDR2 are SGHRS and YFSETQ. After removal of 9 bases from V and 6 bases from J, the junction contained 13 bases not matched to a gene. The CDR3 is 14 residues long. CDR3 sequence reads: CANEGDREACEQYF. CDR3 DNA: TGCGCCAACGAAGGGGACAGGGAGGCTTGCGAGCAGTACTTC.

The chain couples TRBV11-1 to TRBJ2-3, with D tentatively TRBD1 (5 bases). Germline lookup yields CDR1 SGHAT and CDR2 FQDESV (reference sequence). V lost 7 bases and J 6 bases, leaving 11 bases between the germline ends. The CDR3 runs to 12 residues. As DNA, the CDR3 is TGTGCCAGCATAGGGGTGACGGATACGCAGTATTTT. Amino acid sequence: CASIGVTDTQYF.

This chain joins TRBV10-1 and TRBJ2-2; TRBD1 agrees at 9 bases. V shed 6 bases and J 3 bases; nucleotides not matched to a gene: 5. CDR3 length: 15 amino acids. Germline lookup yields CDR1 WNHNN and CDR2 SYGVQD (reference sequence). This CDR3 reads CASSRGQGYTGELFF. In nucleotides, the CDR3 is TGCGCCAGCAGCCGGGGACAGGGCTACACCGGGGAGCTGTTTTTT.

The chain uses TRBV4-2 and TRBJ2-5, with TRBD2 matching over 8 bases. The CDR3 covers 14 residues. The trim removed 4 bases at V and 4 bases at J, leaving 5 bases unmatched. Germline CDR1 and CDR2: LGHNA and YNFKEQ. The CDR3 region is CASSPGGGGETQYF. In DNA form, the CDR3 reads TGTGCCAGCAGCCCGGGGGGGGGAGGAGAGACCCAGTACTTC.

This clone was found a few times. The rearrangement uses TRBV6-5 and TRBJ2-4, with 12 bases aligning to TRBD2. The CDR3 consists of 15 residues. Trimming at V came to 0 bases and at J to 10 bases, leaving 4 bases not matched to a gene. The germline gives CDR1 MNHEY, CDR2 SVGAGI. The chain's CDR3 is CASSYSRLAGGIQYF. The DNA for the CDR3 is TGTGCCAGCAGTTACTCGAGGCTAGCGGGGGGGATTCAGTACTTC.

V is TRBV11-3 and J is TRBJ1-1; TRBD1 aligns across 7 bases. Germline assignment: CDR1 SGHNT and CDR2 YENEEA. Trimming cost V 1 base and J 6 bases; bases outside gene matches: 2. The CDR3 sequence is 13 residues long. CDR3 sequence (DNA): TGTGCCAGCAGCTTAGCCAGGGGGGCTGAAGCTTTCTTT. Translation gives CASSLARGAEAFF.

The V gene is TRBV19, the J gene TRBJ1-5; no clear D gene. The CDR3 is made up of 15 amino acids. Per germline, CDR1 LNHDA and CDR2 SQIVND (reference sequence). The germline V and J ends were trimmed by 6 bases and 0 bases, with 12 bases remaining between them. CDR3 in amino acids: CASRWARNSNQPQHF. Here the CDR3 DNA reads TGTGCCAGTAGGTGGGCCCGGAATAGCAATCAGCCCCAGCATTTT. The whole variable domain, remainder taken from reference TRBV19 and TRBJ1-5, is DGGITQSPKYLFRKEGQNVTLSCEQNLNHDAMYWYRQDPGQGLRLIYYSQIVNDFQKGDIAEGYSVSREKKESFPLTVTSAQKNPTAFYLCASRWARNSNQPQHFGDGTRLSIL.

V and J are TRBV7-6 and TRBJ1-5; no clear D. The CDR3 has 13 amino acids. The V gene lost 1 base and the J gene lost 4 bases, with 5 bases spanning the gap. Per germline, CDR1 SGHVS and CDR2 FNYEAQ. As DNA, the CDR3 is TGTGCCAGCAGCTTAGAGCCTAATCAGCCCCAGCATTTT. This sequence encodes CASSLEPNQPQHF.

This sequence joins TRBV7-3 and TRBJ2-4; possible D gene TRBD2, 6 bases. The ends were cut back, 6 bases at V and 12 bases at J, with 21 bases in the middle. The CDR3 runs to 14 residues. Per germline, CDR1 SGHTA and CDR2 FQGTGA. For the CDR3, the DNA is TGTGCCAGCAGTGAGATGGGGGATAGCGGCAGTCAGTACTTC. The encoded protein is CASSEMGDSGSQYF.

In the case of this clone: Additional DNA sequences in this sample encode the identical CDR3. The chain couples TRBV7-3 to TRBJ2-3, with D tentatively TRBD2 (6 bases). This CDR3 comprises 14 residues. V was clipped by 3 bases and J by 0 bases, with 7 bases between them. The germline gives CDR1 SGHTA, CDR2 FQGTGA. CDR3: CASSLGTSTDTQYF. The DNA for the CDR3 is TGTGCCAGCAGCTTGGGGACTAGCACAGATACGCAGTATTTT.

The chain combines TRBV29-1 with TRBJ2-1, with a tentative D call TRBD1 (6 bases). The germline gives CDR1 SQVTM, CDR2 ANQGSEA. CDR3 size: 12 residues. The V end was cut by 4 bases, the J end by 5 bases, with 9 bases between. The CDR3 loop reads CSVGQAHNEQFF. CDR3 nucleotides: TGCAGCGTTGGACAGGCCCACAATGAGCAGTTCTTC.

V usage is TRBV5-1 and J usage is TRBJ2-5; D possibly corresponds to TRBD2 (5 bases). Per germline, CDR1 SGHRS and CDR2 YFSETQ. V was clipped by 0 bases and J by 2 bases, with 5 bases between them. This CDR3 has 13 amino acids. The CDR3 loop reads CASSLERQETQYF. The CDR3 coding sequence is TGCGCCAGCAGCTTGGAGCGGCAAGAGACCCAGTACTTC.

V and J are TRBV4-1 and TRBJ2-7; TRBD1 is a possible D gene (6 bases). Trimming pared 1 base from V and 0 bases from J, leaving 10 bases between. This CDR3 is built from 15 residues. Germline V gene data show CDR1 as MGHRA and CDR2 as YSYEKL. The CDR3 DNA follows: TGCGCCAGCAGCCAAGCTGGGGACAACTCCTACGAGCAGTACTTC. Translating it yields CASSQAGDNSYEQYF.

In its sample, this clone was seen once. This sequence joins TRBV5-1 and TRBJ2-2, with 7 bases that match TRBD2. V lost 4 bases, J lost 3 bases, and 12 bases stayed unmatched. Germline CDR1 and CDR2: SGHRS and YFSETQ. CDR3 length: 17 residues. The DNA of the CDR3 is TGCGCCAGCAGCCTGGGGGGGACTTCCGCCCACACCGGGGAGCTGTTTTTT. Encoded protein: CASSLGGTSAHTGELFF.

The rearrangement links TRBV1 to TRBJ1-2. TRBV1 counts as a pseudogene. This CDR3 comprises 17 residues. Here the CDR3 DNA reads TGCACCAGCAGCCAAGTCACGTTAACTCCCCTCGTCTATGGCTACACCTTC. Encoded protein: CTSSQVTLTPLVYGYTF.

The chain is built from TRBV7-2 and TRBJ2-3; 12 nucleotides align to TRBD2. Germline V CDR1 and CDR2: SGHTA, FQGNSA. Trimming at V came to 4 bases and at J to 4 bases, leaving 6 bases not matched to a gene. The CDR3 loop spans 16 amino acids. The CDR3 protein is CASSSLAGGPADTQYF. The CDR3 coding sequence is TGTGCCAGCAGCTCCCTAGCGGGGGGGCCAGCAGATACGCAGTATTTT.

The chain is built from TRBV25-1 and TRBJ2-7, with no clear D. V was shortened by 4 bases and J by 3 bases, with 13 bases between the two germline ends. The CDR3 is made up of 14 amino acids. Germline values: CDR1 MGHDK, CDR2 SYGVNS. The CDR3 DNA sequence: TGTGCCAGCAGTGGAGCATACGCTTACTACGAGCAGTACTTC. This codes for CASSGAYAYYEQYF.

The DNA for the CDR3 is TGCGCCAGCAGCCAAGATCCGGGGGTGGGGCCCCTCCACTTT. This codes for CASSQDPGVGPLHF. V is TRBV4-3 and J is TRBJ1-6; possibly TRBD1 for D (5 bases). The CDR3 sequence is 14 residues long. Germline V gene sequence: CDR1 LGHNA, CDR2 YSLEER. Trimming stripped 0 bases from V and 13 bases from J, with 13 bases between.

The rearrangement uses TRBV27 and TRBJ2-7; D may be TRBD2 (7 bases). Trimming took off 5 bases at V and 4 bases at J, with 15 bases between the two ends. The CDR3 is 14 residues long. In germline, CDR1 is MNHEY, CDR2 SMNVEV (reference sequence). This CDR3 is CASSGRGALYEQYF. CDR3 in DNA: TGTGCCAGCAGTGGGAGGGGGGCCTTATACGAGCAGTACTTC.

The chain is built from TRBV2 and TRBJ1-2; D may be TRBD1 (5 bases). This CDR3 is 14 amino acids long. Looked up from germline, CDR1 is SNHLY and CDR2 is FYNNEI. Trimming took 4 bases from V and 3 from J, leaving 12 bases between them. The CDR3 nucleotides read TGTGCCAGCAGTGGGGGGGTGGTAGACTATGGCTACACCTTC. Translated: CASSGGVVDYGYTF. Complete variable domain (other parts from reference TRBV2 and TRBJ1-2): EPEVTQTPSHQVTQMGQEVILRCVPISNHLYFYWYRQILGQKVEFLVSFYNNEISEKSEIFDDQFSVERPDGSNFTLKIRSTKLEDSAMYFCASSGGVVDYGYTFGSGTRLTVV.

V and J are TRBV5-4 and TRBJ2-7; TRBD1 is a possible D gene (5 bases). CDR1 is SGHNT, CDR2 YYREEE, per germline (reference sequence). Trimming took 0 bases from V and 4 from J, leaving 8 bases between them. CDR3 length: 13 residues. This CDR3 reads CASSLGQQYEQYF. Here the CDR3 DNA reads TGTGCCAGCAGCTTGGGACAGCAATACGAGCAGTACTTC. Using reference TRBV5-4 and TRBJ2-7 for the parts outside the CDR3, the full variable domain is ETGVTQSPTHLIKTRGQQVTLRCSSQSGHNTVSWYQQALGQGPQFIFQYYREEENGRGNFPPRFSGLQFPNYSSELNVNALELDDSALYLCASSLGQQYEQYFGPGTRLTVT.

The CDR3 region is CASISGTPVYGYTF. In nucleotides, the CDR3 is TGTGCCAGCATTTCCGGGACTCCAGTCTATGGCTACACCTTC. The chain carries TRBV2 and TRBJ1-2; D is possibly TRBD1 (5 bases). The CDR3 spans 14 residues. V dropped 7 bases and J dropped 4 bases, with 16 bases sitting between them. Germline assignment: CDR1 SNHLY and CDR2 FYNNEI.

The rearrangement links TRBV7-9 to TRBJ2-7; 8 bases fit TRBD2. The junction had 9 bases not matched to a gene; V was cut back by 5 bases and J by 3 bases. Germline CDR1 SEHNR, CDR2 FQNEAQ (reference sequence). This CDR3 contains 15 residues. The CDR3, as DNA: TGTGCCAGCAGCCTTAGCGGGACTCCCTACTACGAGCAGTACTTC. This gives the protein CASSLSGTPYYEQYF.

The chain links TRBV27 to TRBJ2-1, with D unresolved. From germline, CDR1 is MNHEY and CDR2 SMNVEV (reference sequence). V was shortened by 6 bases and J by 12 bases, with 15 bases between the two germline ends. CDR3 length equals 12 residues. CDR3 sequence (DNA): TGTGCCAGCAGGGATCGAGGCGGCGGGCAGTTCTTC. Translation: CASRDRGGGQFF.

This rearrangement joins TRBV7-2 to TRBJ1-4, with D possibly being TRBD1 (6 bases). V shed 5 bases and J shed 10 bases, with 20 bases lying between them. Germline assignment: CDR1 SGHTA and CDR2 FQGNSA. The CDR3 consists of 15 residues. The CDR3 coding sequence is TGTGCCAGCAGCCCGCAGGGGTCTGTTGGTGGAAAACTGTTTTTT. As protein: CASSPQGSVGGKLFF.

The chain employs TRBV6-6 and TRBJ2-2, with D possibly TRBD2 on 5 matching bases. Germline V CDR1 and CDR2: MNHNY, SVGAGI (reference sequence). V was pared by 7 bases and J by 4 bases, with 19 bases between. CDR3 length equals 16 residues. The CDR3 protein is CASTHPTSRGTGELFF. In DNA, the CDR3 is TGTGCCAGCACCCACCCCACCTCCCGGGGCACCGGGGAGCTGTTTTTT.